These 5 T cell receptor beta chains originate from one sample sequenced in a study of immune cell composition in non-small cell lung cancer (dated by TCRdb to between 2016 and 2019). Preparation of the library involved the immunoSEQ multiplex PCR assay. Imported from immuneACCESS, the table was reduced by TCRdb to in-frame sequences with V and J called. These copies leave out some clones; in studies compared against another copy, an unresolved V gene accounts for under half, and the cause of the remainder is not known. Recorded for this sample are 2,000 to 3,000 clones; about 84% of them occurred a single time. The ten biggest clones cover about a fifth of the sample. The sample consisted of lung tumor tissue. The receptors here all came from a human donor with non-small cell lung cancer.

V and J are TRBV11-2 and TRBJ2-7; the match to TRBD1 covers 7 bases. With V trimmed by 2 bases and J by 1 base, 2 bases remained unmatched. CDR1 is SGHAT, CDR2 FQNNGV, per germline. CDR3 length: 14 residues. This CDR3 reads CASSLNRGSYEQYF. As DNA, the CDR3 is TGTGCCAGCAGCTTAAACAGGGGTTCCTACGAGCAGTACTTC.

V is TRBV25-1 and J is TRBJ1-1; the D gene is possibly TRBD1 (6 bases). The CDR3 runs 16 residues. Germline CDR1 is MGHDK and CDR2 is SYGVNS. V lost 2 bases to trimming and J lost 1 base, with 14 bases between them. The CDR3 DNA reads as TGTGCCAGCAGTGAACCGGGGGGGCTTAAGAACACTGAAGCTTTCTTT. It yields the protein CASSEPGGLKNTEAFF.

This clone was seen only a few times. The chain is built from TRBV5-1 and TRBJ1-5, with a weak D call TRBD1 (5 bases). The CDR3 runs to 14 residues. Looked up from germline, CDR1 is SGHRS and CDR2 is YFSETQ. Between the trimmed V and J ends, which lost 0 bases and 7 bases, there was a span of 11 bases. The CDR3: CASSLGQGDQPQHF. The CDR3 DNA sequence: TGCGCCAGCAGCTTGGGGCAGGGCGACCAGCCCCAGCATTTT. Combining the CDR3 with reference TRBV5-1 and TRBJ1-5 gives the whole variable domain KAGVTQTPRYLIKTRGQQVTLSCSPISGHRSVSWYQQTPGQGLQFLFEYFSETQRNKGNFPGRFSGRQFSNSRSEMNVSTLELGDSALYLCASSLGQGDQPQHFGDGTRLSIL.

The chain is built from TRBV7-8 and TRBJ1-5, with D unresolved. Trimming removed 2 bases from V and 5 bases from J, with 22 bases in between. CDR3 size: 18 residues. Germline V lookup: CDR1 SGHVS, CDR2 FQNEAQ. The chain's CDR3 is CASSLSLGRTGEYQPQHF. The CDR3 nucleotides are TGTGCCAGCAGCTTATCGTTAGGTCGGACGGGAGAATATCAGCCCCAGCATTTT.

This rearrangement joins TRBV19 to TRBJ1-1; weak D call: TRBD1 (5 bases). Germline V gene lookup returns CDR1 LNHDA and CDR2 SQIVND (reference sequence). The CDR3 is 14 amino acids. The germline V and J ends were trimmed by 7 bases and 5 bases, with 17 bases remaining between them. CDR3 sequence reads: CASTYPGGGTEAFF. Here the CDR3 DNA reads TGTGCCAGTACCTACCCGGGGGGTGGGACTGAAGCTTTCTTT.